This T cell receptor (beta chain) stems from a study of blood T cells in healthy people across ages. This CDR3 is 14 amino acids long. Germline V gene data show CDR1 as SQVTM and CDR2 as ANQGSEA. With regard to this clonotype: As yet, its antigen is unknown.

Study-wide findings and caveats: A strong correlation was seen between TCR beta diversity and naive T cell percentage. A roughly linear age-dependent decrease characterized TCR beta diversity per million T cells. Higher diversity, along with more naive CD4+ cells, distinguished long-lived donors from aged donors.

Extracted total RNA amounted to at least 5.5 micrograms for each sample. A sample-barcoded 5' primer and a J-beta primer mix were used in a second PCR of roughly 7 to 12 cycles. TCRdb reanalysed the 5' RACE reads using MiXCR and keeps one entry per CDR3 protein. The sample yields about 1.5 million distinct CDR3 sequences, approximately 43% seen once. The sequence was obtained from a young woman in good health. Specimen: blood. The J gene is TRBJ2-7, the V gene TRBV29-1, with D possibly being TRBD2 (5 bases). The J call may not be correct, given that the DNA end is closer to TRBJ2-5. CDR3 nucleotide sequence: TGCAGCGTTGAAGGGGCCGGGGATTGGGAGACCCAGTACTTC. Amino acids: CSVEGAGDWETQYF.